Sequencing of this T cell receptor (beta chain) was carried out in a study of cytomegalovirus exposure and HLA in healthy donors. Study-wide findings and caveats: The investigators catalogued 164 TCR beta chains as cytomegalovirus-associated. Indistinguishability led to the exclusion of some V segments, TRBV6-2 and TRBV6-3 included.

On this clone itself: Its antigen is currently unknown.

It was with 60 Vbeta and 13 Jbeta primers that the PCR ran. The assay was immunoSEQ multiplex PCR, and TCRdb's table has in-frame clones only and misses some. In total, the table holds tens of thousands of clones. Germline V CDR1 and CDR2: SGDLS, YYNGEE. The CDR3 consists of 15 residues. V was pared by 3 bases and J by 0 bases, with 10 bases between. The receptor's source is a man aged 30-40 years in good health and CMV-seropositive. The rearrangement joins TRBV9 to TRBJ2-1; tentative D call: TRBD1 (5 bases). The sample consisted of PBMCs. CDR3 region: CASSGTGSSYNEQFF. The CDR3 DNA reads TGTGCCAGCAGCGGAACAGGTAGCTCCTACAATGAGCAGTTCTTC.